The rows below give T cell receptor beta chains drawn from one sample of a study of CD8 T cells in ankylosing spondylitis. TCRdb used MiXCR to reprocess the 5' RACE reads, holding one entry per CDR3 protein. The repertoire holds fewer than 250,000 distinct CDR3 sequences, with 18% as singletons. The specimen sequenced was blood, either unsorted or a sorted T cell fraction (not recorded which). Receptors originate from a male donor with ankylosing spondylitis. Each CDR3 is given with its conserved first and last residue. The order of the fields is D gene, CDR3 length, clone size, V gene, J gene, CDR3 DNA, CDR3 protein. A D gene is named only where the DNA matches it firmly. Rows give clone size only sometimes, using once, few, many, or a class for an expanded clone.

D: NA
length: 13
size: NA
V: TRBV7-3
J: TRBJ2-2
DNA: TGTGCCAGCAGCTCGATACCCACCGGGGAGCTGTTTTTT
CDR3: CASSSIPTGELFF

D: NA
length: 13
size: NA
V: TRBV4-1
J: TRBJ2-2
DNA: TGCGCCAGCGAGGACATGAACACCGGGGAGCTGTTTTTT
CDR3: CASEDMNTGELFF

D: NA
length: 13
size: many
V: TRBV4-1
J: TRBJ1-4
DNA: TGCGCCAGCAGCCAGATACTTAATGAAAAACTGTTTTTT
CDR3: CASSQILNEKLFF

D: NA
length: 14
size: NA
V: TRBV5-6
J: TRBJ2-1
DNA: TGTGCCAGCAGCGTCCGAACCGACTACAATGAGCAGTTCTTC
CDR3: CASSVRTDYNEQFF

D: NA
length: 12
size: NA
V: TRBV27
J: TRBJ2-7
DNA: TGTGCCAGCAGTTTCGTAGGGGCCGAGCAGTACTTC
CDR3: CASSFVGAEQYF

D: TRBD1
length: 14
size: few
V: TRBV7-2
J: TRBJ2-7
DNA: TGTGCCAGCAATTTAGGGGGCCCGCTGTACGAGCAGTACTTC
CDR3: CASNLGGPLYEQYF

D: NA
length: 14
size: few
V: TRBV2
J: TRBJ1-5
DNA: TGTGCCAGCAGTGAATTGGAAGGGGATCAGCCCCAGCATTTT
CDR3: CASSELEGDQPQHF

D: NA
length: 17
size: few
V: TRBV15
J: TRBJ2-7
DNA: TGTGCCACCAGCAGAGATCCGTTCGAGGACGGATCCTACGAGCAGTACTTC
CDR3: CATSRDPFEDGSYEQYF

D: TRBD1
length: 16
size: NA
V: TRBV27
J: TRBJ2-1
DNA: TGTGCCAGCAGTTTTTTATGGGACAGGGGGAACAATGAGCAGTTCTTC
CDR3: CASSFLWDRGNNEQFF

D: NA
length: 15
size: many
V: TRBV12-3/TRBV12-4
J: TRBJ2-7
DNA: TGTGCCAGCAGTCCCGGTTGGACGGGCTCCTACGAGCAGTACTTC
CDR3: CASSPGWTGSYEQYF

D: TRBD1
length: 14
size: few
V: TRBV9
J: TRBJ1-1
DNA: TGTGCCAGCAGCGTAGGACAGGGCCGGACTGAAGCTTTCTTT
CDR3: CASSVGQGRTEAFF

D: NA
length: 15
size: few
V: TRBV6-1
J: TRBJ1-2
DNA: TGTGCCAGCAAGGAGGACACCGCACATAACTATGGCTACACCTTC
CDR3: CASKEDTAHNYGYTF

D: NA
length: 13
size: NA
V: TRBV6-6
J: TRBJ2-2
DNA: TGTGCCAGCAATGGCGGATACACCGGGGAGCTGTTTTTT
CDR3: CASNGGYTGELFF

D: NA
length: 15
size: few
V: TRBV3-1
J: TRBJ2-7
DNA: TGTGCCAGCAGCCAAGAAGAGGGGACAACCTACGAGCAGTACTTC
CDR3: CASSQEEGTTYEQYF

D: NA
length: 12
size: few
V: TRBV7-9
J: TRBJ2-3
DNA: TGTGCCAGCACTTCGGGCCCAGATACGCAGTATTTT
CDR3: CASTSGPDTQYF

D: NA
length: 15
size: NA
V: TRBV7-3
J: TRBJ2-3
DNA: TGTGCCAGCAGCCCCCAGGGGGGGATCACAGATACGCAGTATTTT
CDR3: CASSPQGGITDTQYF

D: TRBD2
length: 15
size: once
V: TRBV3-1
J: TRBJ2-5
DNA: TGTGCCAGCAGCTCCCCGGCAGCGGGACAAGAGACCCAGTACTTC
CDR3: CASSSPAAGQETQYF

D: NA
length: 16
size: NA
V: TRBV15
J: TRBJ2-1
DNA: TGTGCCACCAGCAGCGACCCCGCTCTCTCCTACAATGAGCAGTTCTTC
CDR3: CATSSDPALSYNEQFF

D: TRBD1
length: 19
size: many
V: TRBV18
J: TRBJ2-1
DNA: TGTGCCAGCTCACGACAGCAGGACAGGGCACATCCAGCCTACAATGAGCAGTTCTTC
CDR3: CASSRQQDRAHPAYNEQFF

D: NA
length: 16
size: NA
V: TRBV7-9
J: TRBJ2-7
DNA: TGTGCCAGCAGCTCCACGGACAGCTACCCGACCTACGAGCAGTACTTC
CDR3: CASSSTDSYPTYEQYF

D: NA
length: 16
size: few
V: TRBV4-1
J: TRBJ1-1
DNA: TGCGCCAGCAGCCAAGTTGGAGTTGGGTTGAACACTGAAGCTTTCTTT
CDR3: CASSQVGVGLNTEAFF

D: NA
length: 13
size: few
V: TRBV10-3
J: TRBJ2-7
DNA: TGTGCCATCAGTGAGTCAGCGAGCTACGAGCAGTACTTC
CDR3: CAISESASYEQYF

D: NA
length: 14
size: NA
V: TRBV5-6
J: TRBJ1-5
DNA: TGTGCCAGCAGCTTAGGGCCCTCAAATCAGCCCCAGCATTTT
CDR3: CASSLGPSNQPQHF

D: TRBD2
length: 16
size: few
V: TRBV9
J: TRBJ2-3
DNA: TGTGCCAGCAGCCTCTATAGCGGGAGGGCGTCAGATACGCAGTATTTT
CDR3: CASSLYSGRASDTQYF

D: NA
length: 15
size: NA
V: TRBV9
J: TRBJ2-5
DNA: TGTGCCAGCAGCGTAGAAGGCAGGATGCAAGAGACCCAGTACTTC
CDR3: CASSVEGRMQETQYF

D: TRBD1
length: 17
size: NA
V: TRBV4-1
J: TRBJ2-1
DNA: TGCGCCAGCAGCCAGACCCGAGGACAGGGAGGCTACAATGAGCAGTTCTTC
CDR3: CASSQTRGQGGYNEQFF

D: NA
length: 15
size: NA
V: TRBV12-3/TRBV12-4
J: TRBJ1-5
DNA: TGTGCCAGCAGCCACGGGGGCGATCACTTTCAGCCCCAGCATTTT
CDR3: CASSHGGDHFQPQHF

D: TRBD1
length: 13
size: NA
V: TRBV7-9
J: TRBJ2-7
DNA: TGTGCCAGCAGCTTGGGGACAGGGTCCGAGCAGTACTTC
CDR3: CASSLGTGSEQYF

D: NA
length: 13
size: few
V: TRBV5-5
J: TRBJ2-1
DNA: TGTGCCAGCAGCTTGTCCGGGGGAGTTGAGCAGTTCTTC
CDR3: CASSLSGGVEQFF

D: NA
length: 14
size: many
V: TRBV12-3/TRBV12-4
J: TRBJ2-5
DNA: TGTGCCAGCACCACGACAACGGGCCAAGAGACCCAGTACTTC
CDR3: CASTTTTGQETQYF

D: NA
length: 14
size: NA
V: TRBV6-2/TRBV6-3
J: TRBJ1-3
DNA: TGTGCCAGCAGTTACGAAGTCTCTGGAAACACCATATATTTT
CDR3: CASSYEVSGNTIYF